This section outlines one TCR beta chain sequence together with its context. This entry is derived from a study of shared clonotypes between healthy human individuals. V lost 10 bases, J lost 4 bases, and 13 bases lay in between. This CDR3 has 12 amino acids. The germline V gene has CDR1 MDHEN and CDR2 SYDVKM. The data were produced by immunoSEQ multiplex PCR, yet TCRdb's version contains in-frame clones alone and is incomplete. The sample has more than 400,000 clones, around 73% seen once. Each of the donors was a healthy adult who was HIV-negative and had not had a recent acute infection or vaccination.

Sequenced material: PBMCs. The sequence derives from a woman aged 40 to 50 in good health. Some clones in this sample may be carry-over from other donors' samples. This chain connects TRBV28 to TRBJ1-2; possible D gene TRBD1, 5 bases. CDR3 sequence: CATSGARYGYTF. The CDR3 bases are TGTGCCACGTCCGGGGCTCGCTATGGCTACACCTTC.